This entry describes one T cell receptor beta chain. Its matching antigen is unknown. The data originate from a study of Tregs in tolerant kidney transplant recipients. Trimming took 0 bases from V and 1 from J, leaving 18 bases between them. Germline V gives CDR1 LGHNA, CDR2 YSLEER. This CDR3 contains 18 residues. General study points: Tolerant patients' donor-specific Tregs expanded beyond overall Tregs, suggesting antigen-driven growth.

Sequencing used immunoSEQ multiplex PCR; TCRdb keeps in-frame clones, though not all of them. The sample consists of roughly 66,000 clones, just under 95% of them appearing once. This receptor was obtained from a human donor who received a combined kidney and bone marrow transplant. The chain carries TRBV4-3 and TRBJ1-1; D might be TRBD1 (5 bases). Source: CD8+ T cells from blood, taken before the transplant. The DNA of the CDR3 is TGCGCCAGCAGCCAAGATACCAACAAGATAGGGGAGAACACTGAAGCTTTCTTT. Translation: CASSQDTNKIGENTEAFF.